This T cell receptor beta chain was found in a study of T cells in Graves' hyperthyroidism and ophthalmopathy. In the study overall: Peripheral blood was secured at the point of initial diagnosis, before any treatment.

General study results and limits: Expanded thyroid clonotypes (above 0.001) were mostly also found in blood. A model using 13 V-J features told ophthalmopathy apart from stable hyperthyroidism.

What was amplified from RNA transcripts were TCR beta CDR3 regions. A set of HTBI primers served as the primers for a first-round RT-PCR of the TCR CDR3. MiXCR, applied by TCRdb to the multiplex PCR reads, yields one record per CDR3 protein. The sample contains fewer than 350,000 distinct CDR3 sequences, under 25% of which appear only once. Stable Graves' hyperthyroidism meant no ophthalmopathy progression within 18 months. This clonotype was observed many times. The antigen is unknown. This CDR3 is 15 amino acids long. V lost 6 bases to trimming and J lost 3 bases; unmatched junction nucleotides: 6. CDR1 SEHNR and CDR2 FQNEAQ come from the germline V gene (reference sequence).

The chain couples TRBV7-9 to TRBJ2-1, with TRBD2 identical over 9 bases. The sequencing sample was made of blood. The sequence derives from a woman aged 50 to 60 with Graves' hyperthyroidism. For the CDR3, the DNA is TGTGCCAGCAGGGAGGGACTAGCTGGCTACAATGAGCAGTTCTTC. It is translated as CASREGLAGYNEQFF.